This TCR beta chain was sequenced for a study of response to subunit inactivated influenza vaccine. This clonotype has a handful of counts. Its specificity is unknown. Each CDR3 protein gets one entry after TCRdb re-called the RT-PCR reads with MiXCR. The sample shows approximately 700,000 distinct CDR3 sequences, roughly 14% of them seen only once. The CDR3 length is 17 residues. The germline CDR1 and CDR2 sequences are SGHDT and YYEEEE. V lost 0 bases to trimming and J lost 7 bases; unmatched junction nucleotides: 10. Broader study findings: Few additional T cells are recruited per seasonal influenza vaccination, authors suggested.

Here the sequenced sample was PBMCs from blood, taken roughly 2 weeks before vaccination. The source of this sequence is a middle-aged man who received an inactivated influenza vaccine. This chain links TRBV5-6 with TRBJ2-1; TRBD2 matches 10 bases. CDR3 DNA: TGTGCCAGCAGCTTGGCCGTCAGCGGGGGGGTTAAGAATGAGCAGTTCTTC. It encodes CASSLAVSGGVKNEQFF.